This TCR beta chain was profiled in a study of blood T cell repertoires in COVID-19. Study details: Sites across the United States, Italy and Spain contributed samples from acute and convalescent COVID-19. Sources were T cells, B-cell-depleted T cells, or PBMCs; the material itself was cDNA or gDNA.

In the case of this clone: The junction departs from germline at one end; a sequencing error may be responsible.

Per the authors' pipeline: The authors estimated nucleated cell counts from reference gene primer amplification. Measured with immunoSEQ multiplex PCR; TCRdb has only the in-frame clones, and not every one. V, J and clone size reflect that table, while D and trimming were determined from the DNA. The data contain around 130,000 clones, 75% to 90% of them singletons. This CDR3 has 13 residues. Germline CDR1 and CDR2: SEHNR and FQNEAQ (reference sequence). Source material: peripheral blood. The chain carries TRBV7-9 and TRBJ2-7, with 7 bases that match TRBD1. The sequence came from a man aged 65-85 years with active or convalescent COVID-19. The CDR3 bases are TGTGCCAGCAGCCAGGGACAGTTCTACGGGCAGTACTTC. Translation: CASSQGQFYGQYF.